One and the same sample provided the 19 T cell receptor beta chains below, sequenced in a study of T cell responses to AZD1222 COVID-19 vaccine. Method: immunoSEQ multiplex PCR; TCRdb's copy keeps in-frame clones and lacks some. The top ten hold about 1.5% of the sample, which has around 200,000 clones, 85% to 95% seen once. This specimen consisted of peripheral blood, obtained 28 days after the second AZD1222 dose. Source of these receptors: an adult who received the AZD1222 COVID-19 vaccine.

V gene TRBV7-6 combines with J gene TRBJ2-2, with 8 bases matching TRBD2. Germline V gives CDR1 SGHVS, CDR2 FNYEAQ. This CDR3 contains 16 residues. The J segment lost 4 bases and the V segment lost 3 bases, leaving 7 bases of the junction unmatched. The CDR3 coding sequence is TGTGCCAGCAGCTTCACACGGGGGGGCGGCACCGGGGAGCTGTTTTTT. This sequence encodes CASSFTRGGGTGELFF. Based on the CDR3 plus reference TRBV7-6 and TRBJ2-2, the full variable domain is GAGVSQSPRYKVTKRGQDVALRCDPISGHVSLYWYRQALGQGPEFLTYFNYEAQQDKSGLPNDRFSAERPEGSISTLTIQRTEQRDSAMYRCASSFTRGGGTGELFFGEGSRLTVL.

V and J are TRBV5-1 and TRBJ1-2, with TRBD1 matching 7 bases. The CDR3 length is 15 residues. Trimming took 6 bases from V and 3 from J; bases not matched to a gene: 11. CDR1 and CDR2 (germline): SGHRS, YFSETQ. The CDR3 reads CASTLGTASHYGYTF. CDR3 DNA sequence: TGCGCCAGCACGCTCGGGACAGCTTCCCACTATGGCTACACCTTC.

The chain links TRBV5-1 to TRBJ2-7, with 9 bases aligning to TRBD1. Trimming took 2 bases from V and 4 from J; bases not matched to a gene: 4. There are 14 residues in the CDR3. Germline V lookup: CDR1 SGHRS, CDR2 YFSETQ. CDR3 residues: CASSLGTGKYEQYF. The CDR3 region has the DNA TGCGCCAGCAGCTTAGGGACAGGGAAGTACGAGCAGTACTTC.

The rearrangement links TRBV6-5 to TRBJ1-1; D might be TRBD1 (5 bases). CDR1 is MNHEY, CDR2 SVGAGI, per germline. The CDR3 has 14 amino acids. V dropped 7 bases and J dropped 0 bases, with 12 bases sitting between them. This chain's CDR3 is CASTAGGMNTEAFF. In DNA form, the CDR3 reads TGTGCCAGCACCGCCGGGGGGATGAACACTGAAGCTTTCTTT.

In regard to this clone: Compared with germline, one end of the junction differs, possibly owing to a read error. The chain couples TRBV2 to TRBJ2-3; 11 bases align to TRBD2. This CDR3 region has 12 residues. Germline V gene data show CDR1 as SNHLY and CDR2 as FYNNEI. Written as DNA, the CDR3 is TGTGCCAGCAGTTCGAGACTAGCGGGGTGCTCTTTT. This gives the protein CASSSRLAGCSF.

The rearrangement uses TRBV19 and TRBJ1-1, with D perhaps TRBD1 (6 bases). The CDR3 loop spans 12 amino acids. The germline V gene encodes CDR1 LNHDA and CDR2 SQIVND (reference sequence). Trimming cost V 3 bases and J 8 bases, with 10 bases left between them. In nucleotides, the CDR3 is TGTGCCAGTAGTATGATTGGGGGCGAAGCTTTCTTT. It specifies CASSMIGGEAFF. The full variable domain, in which reference TRBV19 and TRBJ1-1 provide the parts outside the CDR3, is DGGITQSPKYLFRKEGQNVTLSCEQNLNHDAMYWYRQDPGQGLRLIYYSQIVNDFQKGDIAEGYSVSREKKESFPLTVTSAQKNPTAFYLCASSMIGGEAFFGQGTRLTVV.

V gene TRBV27 combines with J gene TRBJ2-2, with 7 bases aligning to TRBD1. Trimming cost V 5 bases and J 3 bases; bases outside gene matches: 9. CDR3 length: 16 residues. CDR1 and CDR2 (germline): MNHEY, SMNVEV (reference sequence). CDR3 sequence reads: CASSPTGTVDTGELFF. CDR3 coding DNA: TGTGCCAGCAGTCCAACCGGGACAGTAGACACCGGGGAGCTGTTTTTT.

V usage is TRBV30 and J usage is TRBJ1-4; TRBD1 matches at 10 bases. The CDR3 is made up of 16 amino acids. Germline CDR1 is GTSNPN and CDR2 is SVGIG (reference sequence). J gave up 4 bases and V 0 bases, and 5 bases lay outside the gene matches. This CDR3 is CAWSVKGTGVNEKLFF. CDR3 DNA sequence: TGTGCCTGGAGTGTAAAGGGGACAGGGGTTAATGAAAAACTGTTTTTT.

The gene calls are TRBV6-6 and TRBJ2-7; D ambiguous. CDR3 size: 12 residues. Per the germline V gene, CDR1 is MNHNY and CDR2 is SVGAGI (reference sequence). Deletions cut 5 bases from V and 0 bases from J, with 5 bases between. The DNA for the CDR3 is TGTGCCAGCAGTGGTTCCTCCTACGAGCAGTACTTC. Translated: CASSGSSYEQYF.

The V gene is TRBV19, the J gene TRBJ1-5; 7 bases are shared with TRBD1. With V trimmed by 8 bases and J by 3 bases, 4 bases remained unmatched. CDR1 LNHDA and CDR2 SQIVND come from the germline V gene (reference sequence). The CDR3 sequence is 13 residues long. The chain's CDR3 is CASAQGSNQPQHF. Written as DNA, the CDR3 is TGTGCCAGTGCACAGGGGTCCAATCAGCCCCAGCATTTT.

This clone appeared a single time. The chain links TRBV29-1 to TRBJ1-2, with D hard to call. CDR1 and CDR2 (germline): SQVTM, ANQGSEA. The germline V and J ends were trimmed by 4 bases and 5 bases, with 20 bases remaining between them. The CDR3 is 15 amino acids. The CDR3 spells CSVGVREPPLYGYTF. The DNA of the CDR3 is TGCAGCGTTGGAGTGAGGGAACCCCCTCTTTATGGCTACACCTTC.

The chain employs TRBV11-3 and TRBJ1-2; D is perhaps TRBD1 (5 bases). Trimming left V 0 bases short and J 4 bases short, with 27 bases between. The CDR3 loop spans 20 amino acids. Germline CDR1 reads SGHNT; CDR2 reads YENEEA. The CDR3 bases are TGTGCCAGCAGCTTAGATTTTTACTTCCCCCTTTGGGGGGTGGGCTATGGCTACACCTTC. Translated, it gives CASSLDFYFPLWGVGYGYTF. The complete variable domain, with remaining parts taken from reference TRBV11-3 and TRBJ1-2, reads EAGVVQSPRYKIIEKKQPVAFWCNPISGHNTLYWYLQNLGQGPELLIRYENEEAVDDSQLPKDRFSAERLKGVDSTLKIQPAELGDSAVYLCASSLDFYFPLWGVGYGYTFGSGTRLTVV.

The gene calls are TRBV24-1 and TRBJ1-4; D not resolved. Trimming took 0 bases from V and 5 from J, leaving 6 bases between them. Germline CDR1 reads KGHDR; CDR2 reads SFDVKD. This CDR3 is 14 amino acids long. CDR3 in amino acids: CATSDLWLNEKLFF. The CDR3 DNA reads TGTGCCACCAGTGATTTGTGGCTGAATGAAAAACTGTTTTTT.

The chain is built from TRBV27 and TRBJ2-2, with D perhaps matching TRBD2 (6 bases). CDR1 is MNHEY and CDR2 is SMNVEV in the germline V gene (reference sequence). The CDR3 totals 14 residues. V was clipped by 3 bases and J by 8 bases, with 13 bases between them. CDR3 in DNA: TGTGCCAGCAGTTTTCAGGGAGGATATGGGGAGCTGTTTTTT. This encodes CASSFQGGYGELFF.

The rearrangement links TRBV18 to TRBJ2-6; 7 bases match TRBD2. Unmatched junction bases numbered 15, after V lost 4 bases and J lost 0 bases. CDR1 KGHSH and CDR2 LQKENI come from the germline V gene. The CDR3 has 20 amino acids. The DNA for the CDR3 is TGTGCCAGCTCACGGACGTCGTTTGGGGAGGGAACCTCTGGGGCCAACGTCCTGACTTTC. Protein: CASSRTSFGEGTSGANVLTF.

The chain links TRBV11-1 to TRBJ2-5; TRBD1 aligns across 7 bases. Trimming cost V 6 bases and J 4 bases; bases outside gene matches: 5. Germline V lookup: CDR1 SGHAT, CDR2 FQDESV (reference sequence). The CDR3 spans 13 residues. CDR3 nucleotide sequence: TGTGCCAGCAGGCTGACAGGGCTAGAGACCCAGTACTTC. Amino acid sequence: CASRLTGLETQYF.

The chain recombines TRBV7-9 with TRBJ2-5; D is ambiguous. The CDR3 is 11 residues long. V dropped 8 bases and J dropped 2 bases, with 6 bases sitting between them. CDR1 and CDR2 (germline): SEHNR, FQNEAQ (reference sequence). In DNA form, the CDR3 reads TGTGCCAGCGCGTGGCAAGAGACCCAGTACTTC. It encodes CASAWQETQYF. The full variable domain, with the rest looked up from reference TRBV7-9 and TRBJ2-5, is DTGVSQNPRHKITKRGQNVTFRCDPISEHNRLYWYRQTLGQGPEFLTYFQNEAQLEKSRLLSDRFSAERPKGSFSTLEIQRTEQGDSAMYLCASAWQETQYFGPGTRLLVL.

The chain employs TRBV29-1 and TRBJ1-2, with TRBD1 matching 7 bases. This CDR3 has 13 amino acids. Losses at the gene ends were 4 bases for V and 3 bases for J; bases not matched to a gene: 5. The germline V gene has CDR1 SQVTM and CDR2 ANQGSEA. The CDR3: CSVGVQGDYGYTF. Written as DNA, the CDR3 is TGCAGCGTTGGCGTTCAGGGGGACTATGGCTACACCTTC. Combining the CDR3 with reference TRBV29-1 and TRBJ1-2 gives the whole variable domain SAVISQKPSRDICQRGTSLTIQCQVDSQVTMMFWYRQQPGQSLTLIATANQGSEATYESGFVIDKFPISRPNLTFSTLTVSNMSPEDSSIYLCSVGVQGDYGYTFGSGTRLTVV.

The V gene is TRBV10-3, the J gene TRBJ1-4, with D possibly matching TRBD1 (5 bases). The germline V gene has CDR1 ENHRY and CDR2 SYGVKD. CDR3 length: 14 residues. Trimming pared 3 bases from V and 8 bases from J, leaving 13 bases between. The CDR3 DNA reads as TGTGCCATCAGTGATGGGACGGTCAGGGAAAAACTGTTTTTT. Protein: CAISDGTVREKLFF.